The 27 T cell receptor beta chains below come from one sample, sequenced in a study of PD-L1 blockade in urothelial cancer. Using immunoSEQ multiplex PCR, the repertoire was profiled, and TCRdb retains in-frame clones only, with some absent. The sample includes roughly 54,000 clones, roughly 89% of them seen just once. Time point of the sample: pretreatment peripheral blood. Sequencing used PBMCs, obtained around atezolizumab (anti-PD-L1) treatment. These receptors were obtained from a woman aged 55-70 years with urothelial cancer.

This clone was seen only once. The DNA for the CDR3 is TGCGCCAGCAGCTTGGAAGGGGGCTCTGGGGCCAACGTCCTGACTTTC. Translated: CASSLEGGSGANVLTF. This rearrangement joins TRBV5-1 to TRBJ2-6; perhaps TRBD1 as D (6 bases). V lost 0 bases, J lost 0 bases, and 7 bases lay in between. The CDR3 loop spans 16 amino acids. Germline lookup yields CDR1 SGHRS and CDR2 YFSETQ.

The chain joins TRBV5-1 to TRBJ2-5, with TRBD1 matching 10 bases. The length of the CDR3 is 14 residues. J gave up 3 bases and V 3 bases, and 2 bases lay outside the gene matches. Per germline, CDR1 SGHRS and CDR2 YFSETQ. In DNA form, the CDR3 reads TGCGCCAGCAGCTGGGACAGGGGAAAAGAGACCCAGTACTTC. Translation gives CASSWDRGKETQYF.

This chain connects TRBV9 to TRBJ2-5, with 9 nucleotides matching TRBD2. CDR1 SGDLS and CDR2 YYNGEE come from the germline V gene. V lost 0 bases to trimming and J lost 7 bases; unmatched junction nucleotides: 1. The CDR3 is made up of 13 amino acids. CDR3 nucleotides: TGTGCCAGCAGCGTAGGCGGGGGGGTGACCCAGTACTTC. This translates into CASSVGGGVTQYF.

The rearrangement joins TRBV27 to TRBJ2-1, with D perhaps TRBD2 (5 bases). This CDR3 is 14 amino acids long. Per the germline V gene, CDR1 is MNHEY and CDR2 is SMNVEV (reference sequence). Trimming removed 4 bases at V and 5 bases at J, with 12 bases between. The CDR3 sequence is CASSSWRANNEQFF. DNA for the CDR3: TGTGCCAGCAGTTCTTGGCGGGCTAACAATGAGCAGTTCTTC.

The CDR3 here is CASSSRQGSYEQYF. The CDR3 bases are TGTGCCAGCAGCTCACGACAGGGCTCCTACGAGCAGTACTTC. The V call is TRBV11-2, the J call TRBJ2-7; 7 bases line up with TRBD1. Germline-derived CDR1 and CDR2 are SGHAT and FQNNGV. The trim removed 4 bases at V and 0 bases at J, leaving 3 bases unmatched. The CDR3 loop spans 14 amino acids.

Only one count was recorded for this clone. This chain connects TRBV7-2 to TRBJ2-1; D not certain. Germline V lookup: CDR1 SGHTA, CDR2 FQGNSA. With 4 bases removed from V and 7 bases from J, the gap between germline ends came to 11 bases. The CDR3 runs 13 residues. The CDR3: CASSSPSFNEQFF. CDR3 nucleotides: TGTGCCAGCAGCTCCCCTAGTTTTAATGAGCAGTTCTTC.

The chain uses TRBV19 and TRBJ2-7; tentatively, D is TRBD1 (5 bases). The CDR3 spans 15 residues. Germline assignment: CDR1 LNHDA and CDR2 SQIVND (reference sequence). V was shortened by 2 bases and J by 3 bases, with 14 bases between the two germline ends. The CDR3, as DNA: TGTGCCAGTAGTATACAGGGATCCCCTTTCTACGAGCAGTACTTC. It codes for CASSIQGSPFYEQYF.

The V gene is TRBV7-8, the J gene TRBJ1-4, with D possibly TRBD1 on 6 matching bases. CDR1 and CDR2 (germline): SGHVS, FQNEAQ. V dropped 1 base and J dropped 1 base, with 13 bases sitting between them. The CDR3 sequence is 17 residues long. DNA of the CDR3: TGTGCCAGCAGCTTAGAGGGCCCAGGGGAAACTAATGAAAAACTGTTTTTT. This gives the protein CASSLEGPGETNEKLFF.

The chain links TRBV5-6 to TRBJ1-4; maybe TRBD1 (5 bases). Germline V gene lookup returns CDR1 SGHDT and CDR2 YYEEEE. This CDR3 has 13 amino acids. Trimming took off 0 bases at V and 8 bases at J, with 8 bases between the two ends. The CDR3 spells CASSLAGEEKLFF. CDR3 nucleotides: TGTGCCAGCAGCTTGGCGGGGGAGGAAAAACTGTTTTTT.

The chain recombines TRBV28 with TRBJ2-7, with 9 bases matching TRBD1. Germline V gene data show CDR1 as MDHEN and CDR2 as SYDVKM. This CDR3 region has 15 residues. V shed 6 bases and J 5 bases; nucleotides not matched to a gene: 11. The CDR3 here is CASSSLRDRVNEQYF. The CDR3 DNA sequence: TGTGCCAGCAGCTCCCTCCGGGACAGGGTTAACGAGCAGTACTTC.

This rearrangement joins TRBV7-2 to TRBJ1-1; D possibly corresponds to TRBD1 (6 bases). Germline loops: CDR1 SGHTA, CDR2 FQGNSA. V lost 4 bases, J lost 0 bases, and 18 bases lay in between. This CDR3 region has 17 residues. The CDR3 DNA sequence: TGTGCCAGCAGCTATCGATCTGACAGGCTACTGAACACTGAAGCTTTCTTT. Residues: CASSYRSDRLLNTEAFF.

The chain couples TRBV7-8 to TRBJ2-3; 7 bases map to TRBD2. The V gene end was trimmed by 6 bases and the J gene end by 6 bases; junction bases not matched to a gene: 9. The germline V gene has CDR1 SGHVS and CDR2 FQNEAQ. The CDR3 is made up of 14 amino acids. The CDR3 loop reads CASSPIAGSDTQYF. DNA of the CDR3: TGTGCCAGCAGTCCCATAGCGGGCTCGGATACGCAGTATTTT. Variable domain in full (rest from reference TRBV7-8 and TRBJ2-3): GAGVSQSPRYKVAKRGQDVALRCDPISGHVSLFWYQQALGQGPEFLTYFQNEAQLDKSGLPSDRFFAERPEGSVSTLKIQRTQQEDSAVYLCASSPIAGSDTQYFGPGTRLTVL.

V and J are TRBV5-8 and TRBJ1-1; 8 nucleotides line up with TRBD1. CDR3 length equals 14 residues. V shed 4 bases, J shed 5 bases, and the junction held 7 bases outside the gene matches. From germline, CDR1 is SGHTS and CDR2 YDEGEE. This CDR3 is CASSLGQGGTEAFF. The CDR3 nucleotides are TGTGCCAGCAGCCTCGGACAGGGAGGAACTGAAGCTTTCTTT.

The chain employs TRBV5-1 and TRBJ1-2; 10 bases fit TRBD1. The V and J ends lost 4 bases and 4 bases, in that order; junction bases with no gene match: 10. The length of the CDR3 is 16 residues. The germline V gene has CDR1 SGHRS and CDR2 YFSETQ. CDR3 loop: CASSQGQGIRGYGYTF. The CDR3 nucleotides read TGCGCCAGCAGCCAGGGACAGGGGATTCGAGGCTATGGCTACACCTTC.

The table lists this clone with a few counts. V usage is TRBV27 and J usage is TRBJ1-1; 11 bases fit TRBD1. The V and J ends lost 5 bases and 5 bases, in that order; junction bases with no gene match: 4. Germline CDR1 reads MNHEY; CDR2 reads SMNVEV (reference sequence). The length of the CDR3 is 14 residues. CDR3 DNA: TGTGCCAGCAGTCCCGGGACAGGGGGGACTGAAGCTTTCTTT. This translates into CASSPGTGGTEAFF.

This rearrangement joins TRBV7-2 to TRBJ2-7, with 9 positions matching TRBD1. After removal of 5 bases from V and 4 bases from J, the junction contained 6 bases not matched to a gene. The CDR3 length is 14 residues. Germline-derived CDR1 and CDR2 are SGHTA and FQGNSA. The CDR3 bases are TGTGCCAGCAGCATACAGGGGGCAGGATACGAGCAGTACTTC. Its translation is CASSIQGAGYEQYF.

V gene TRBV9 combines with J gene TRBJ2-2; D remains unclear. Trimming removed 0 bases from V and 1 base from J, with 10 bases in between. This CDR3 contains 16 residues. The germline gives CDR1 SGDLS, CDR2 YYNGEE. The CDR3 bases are TGTGCCAGCAGCGTAGGTGTGGCTTTGAACACCGGGGAGCTGTTTTTT. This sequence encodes CASSVGVALNTGELFF.

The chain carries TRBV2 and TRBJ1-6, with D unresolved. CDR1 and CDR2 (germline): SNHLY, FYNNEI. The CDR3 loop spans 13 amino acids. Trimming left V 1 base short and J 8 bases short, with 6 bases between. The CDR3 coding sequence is TGTGCCAGCAGTGAAGATCCAGATTCACCCCTCCACTTT. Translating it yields CASSEDPDSPLHF.

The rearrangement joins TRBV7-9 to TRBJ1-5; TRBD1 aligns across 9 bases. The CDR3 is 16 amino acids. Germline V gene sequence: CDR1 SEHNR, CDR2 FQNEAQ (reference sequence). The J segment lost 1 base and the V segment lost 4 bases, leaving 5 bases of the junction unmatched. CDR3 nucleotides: TGTGCCAGCAGCTCACAGGGGGCTTTGAGCAATCAGCCCCAGCATTTT. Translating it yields CASSSQGALSNQPQHF.

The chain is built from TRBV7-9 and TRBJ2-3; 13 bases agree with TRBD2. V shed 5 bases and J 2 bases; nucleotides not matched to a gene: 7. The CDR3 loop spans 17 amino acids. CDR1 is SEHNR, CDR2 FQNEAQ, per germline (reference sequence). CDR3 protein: CASSPQLAGGITDTQYF. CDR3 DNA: TGTGCCAGCAGCCCCCAACTAGCGGGGGGGATCACAGATACGCAGTATTTT.

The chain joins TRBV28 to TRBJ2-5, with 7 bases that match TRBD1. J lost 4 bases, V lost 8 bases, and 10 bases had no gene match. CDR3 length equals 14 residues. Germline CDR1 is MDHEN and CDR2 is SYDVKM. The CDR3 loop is CASGQGVNLETQYF. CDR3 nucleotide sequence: TGTGCCAGCGGCCAGGGGGTTAACTTAGAGACCCAGTACTTC.

CDR3 in DNA: TGTGCCAGCAGCGGGTGGGCTAGCGAGATGTTCTTC. Protein product: CASSGWASEMFF. This rearrangement joins TRBV5-4 to TRBJ2-1, with a weak D call TRBD2 (6 bases). From germline, CDR1 is SGHNT and CDR2 YYREEE (reference sequence). This CDR3 spans 12 amino acids. Trimming left V 4 bases short and J 15 bases short, with 17 bases between.

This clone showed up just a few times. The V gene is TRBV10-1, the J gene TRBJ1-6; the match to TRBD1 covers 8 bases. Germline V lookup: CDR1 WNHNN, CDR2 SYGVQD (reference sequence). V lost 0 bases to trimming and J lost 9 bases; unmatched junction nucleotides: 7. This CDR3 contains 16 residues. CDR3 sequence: CASSESRDRFSSPLHF. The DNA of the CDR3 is TGCGCCAGCAGTGAGTCGAGGGACAGGTTTAGTTCACCCCTCCACTTT.

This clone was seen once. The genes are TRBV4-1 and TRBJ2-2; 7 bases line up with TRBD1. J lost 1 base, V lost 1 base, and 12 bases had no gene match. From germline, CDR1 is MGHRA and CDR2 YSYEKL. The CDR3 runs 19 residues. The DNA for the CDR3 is TGCGCCAGCAGCCAAGCCCGAGGGACAGCCGTTAAGAACACCGGGGAGCTGTTTTTT. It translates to CASSQARGTAVKNTGELFF.

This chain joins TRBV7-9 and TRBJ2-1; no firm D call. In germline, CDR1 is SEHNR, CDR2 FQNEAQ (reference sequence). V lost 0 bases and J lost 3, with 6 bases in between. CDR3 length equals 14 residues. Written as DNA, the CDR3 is TGTGCCAGCAGCTTAGCATTTCTCTACAATGAGCAGTTCTTC. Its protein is CASSLAFLYNEQFF.

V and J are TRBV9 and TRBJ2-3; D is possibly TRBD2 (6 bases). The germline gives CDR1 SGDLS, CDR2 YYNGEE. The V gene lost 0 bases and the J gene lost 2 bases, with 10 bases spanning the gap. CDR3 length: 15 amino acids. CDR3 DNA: TGTGCCAGCAGCGTAGGGCTAGCGATCACAGATACGCAGTATTTT. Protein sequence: CASSVGLAITDTQYF. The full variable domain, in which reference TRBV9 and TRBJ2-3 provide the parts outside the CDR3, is DSGVTQTPKHLITATGQRVTLRCSPRSGDLSVYWYQQSLDQGLQFLIQYYNGEERAKGNILERFSAQQFPDLHSELNLSSLELGDSALYFCASSVGLAITDTQYFGPGTRLTVL.

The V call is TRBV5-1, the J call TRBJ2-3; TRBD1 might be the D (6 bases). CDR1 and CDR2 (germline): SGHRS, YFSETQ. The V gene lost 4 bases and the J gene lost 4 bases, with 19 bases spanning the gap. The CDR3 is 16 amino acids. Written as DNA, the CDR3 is TGCGCCAGCAGCGCCGCAGGGGCCCTTGGGGCAGATACGCAGTATTTT. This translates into CASSAAGALGADTQYF.